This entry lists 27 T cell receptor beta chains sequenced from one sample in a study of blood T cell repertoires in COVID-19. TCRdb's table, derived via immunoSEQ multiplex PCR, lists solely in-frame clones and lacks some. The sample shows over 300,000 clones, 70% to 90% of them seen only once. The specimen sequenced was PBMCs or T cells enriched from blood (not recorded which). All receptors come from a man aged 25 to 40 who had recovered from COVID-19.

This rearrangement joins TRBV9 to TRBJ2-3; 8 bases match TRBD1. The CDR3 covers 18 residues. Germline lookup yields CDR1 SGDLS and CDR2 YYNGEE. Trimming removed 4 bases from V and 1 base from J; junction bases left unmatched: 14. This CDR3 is CASSFRTGMVTGTDTQYF. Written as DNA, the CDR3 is TGTGCCAGCAGCTTCCGGACAGGGATGGTGACTGGCACAGATACGCAGTATTTT.

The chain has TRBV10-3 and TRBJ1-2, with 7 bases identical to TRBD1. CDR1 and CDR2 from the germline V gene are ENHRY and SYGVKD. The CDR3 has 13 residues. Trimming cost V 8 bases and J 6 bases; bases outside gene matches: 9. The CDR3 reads CAIQGEYADGYTF. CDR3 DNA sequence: TGTGCCATCCAGGGGGAGTACGCGGATGGCTACACCTTC.

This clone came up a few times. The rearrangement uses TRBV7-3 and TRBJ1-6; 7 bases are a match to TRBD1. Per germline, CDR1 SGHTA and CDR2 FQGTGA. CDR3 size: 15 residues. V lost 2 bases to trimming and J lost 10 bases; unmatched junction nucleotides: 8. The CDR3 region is CASSLEGQGGSPLHF. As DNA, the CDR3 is TGTGCCAGCAGCTTAGAGGGGCAGGGGGGATCACCCCTCCACTTT. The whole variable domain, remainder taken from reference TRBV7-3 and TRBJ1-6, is GAGVSQTPSNKVTEKGKYVELRCDPISGHTALYWYRQSLGQGPEFLIYFQGTGAADDSGLPNDRFFAVRPEGSVSTLKIQRTERGDSAVYLCASSLEGQGGSPLHFGNGTRLTVT.

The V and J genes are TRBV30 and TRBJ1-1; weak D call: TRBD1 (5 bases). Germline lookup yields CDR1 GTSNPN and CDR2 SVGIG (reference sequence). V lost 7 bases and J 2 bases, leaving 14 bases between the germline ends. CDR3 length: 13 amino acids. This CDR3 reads CASPRGDNTEAFF. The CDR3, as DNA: TGTGCCTCTCCCCGGGGGGACAACACTGAAGCTTTCTTT. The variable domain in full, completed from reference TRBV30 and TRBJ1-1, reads SQTIHQWPATLVQPVGSPLSLECTVEGTSNPNLYWYRQAAGRGLQLLFYSVGIGQISSEVPQNLSASRPQDRQFILSSKKLLLSDSGFYLCASPRGDNTEAFFGQGTRLTVV.

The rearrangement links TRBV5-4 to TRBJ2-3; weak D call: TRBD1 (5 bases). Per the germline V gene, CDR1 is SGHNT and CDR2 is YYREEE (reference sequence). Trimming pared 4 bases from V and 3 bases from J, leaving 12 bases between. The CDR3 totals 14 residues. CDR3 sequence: CASSAQRGTDTQYF. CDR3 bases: TGTGCCAGCAGCGCGCAAAGGGGAACAGATACGCAGTATTTT.

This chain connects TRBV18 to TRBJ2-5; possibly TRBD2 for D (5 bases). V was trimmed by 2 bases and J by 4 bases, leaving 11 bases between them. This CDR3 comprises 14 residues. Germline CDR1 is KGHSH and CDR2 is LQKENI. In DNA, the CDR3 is TGTGCCAGCTCACCAGGGGAGAACAGAGAGACCCAGTACTTC. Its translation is CASSPGENRETQYF.

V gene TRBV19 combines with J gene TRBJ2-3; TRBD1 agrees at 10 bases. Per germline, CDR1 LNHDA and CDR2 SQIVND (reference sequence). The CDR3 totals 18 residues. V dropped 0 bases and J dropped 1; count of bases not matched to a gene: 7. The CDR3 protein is CASSIDPGQGIGTDTQYF. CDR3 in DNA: TGTGCCAGTAGTATAGACCCGGGACAGGGGATTGGCACAGATACGCAGTATTTT.

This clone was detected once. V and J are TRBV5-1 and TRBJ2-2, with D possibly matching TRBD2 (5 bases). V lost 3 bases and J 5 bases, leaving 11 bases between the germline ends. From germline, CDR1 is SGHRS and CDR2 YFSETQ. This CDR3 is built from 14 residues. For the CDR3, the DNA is TGCGCCAGCAGCTCTCCTTCGGGGACCGGGGAGCTGTTTTTT. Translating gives CASSSPSGTGELFF. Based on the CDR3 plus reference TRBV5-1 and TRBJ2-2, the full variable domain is KAGVTQTPRYLIKTRGQQVTLSCSPISGHRSVSWYQQTPGQGLQFLFEYFSETQRNKGNFPGRFSGRQFSNSRSEMNVSTLELGDSALYLCASSSPSGTGELFFGEGSRLTVL.

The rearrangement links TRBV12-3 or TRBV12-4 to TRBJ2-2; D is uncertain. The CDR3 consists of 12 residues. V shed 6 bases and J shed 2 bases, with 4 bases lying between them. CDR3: CASRRNTGELFF. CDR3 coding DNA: TGTGCCAGCAGGAGAAACACCGGGGAGCTGTTTTTT.

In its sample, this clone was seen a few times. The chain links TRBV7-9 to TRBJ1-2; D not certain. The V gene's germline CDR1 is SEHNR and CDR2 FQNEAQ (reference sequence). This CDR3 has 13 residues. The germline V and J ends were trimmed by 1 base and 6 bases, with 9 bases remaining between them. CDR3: CASSLGPGNGYTF. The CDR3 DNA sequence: TGTGCCAGCAGCTTAGGCCCGGGGAATGGCTACACCTTC.

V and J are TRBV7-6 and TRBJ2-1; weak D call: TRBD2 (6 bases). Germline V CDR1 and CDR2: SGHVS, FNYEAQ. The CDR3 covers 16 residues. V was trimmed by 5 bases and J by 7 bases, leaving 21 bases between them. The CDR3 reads CASSVGRTIGGNEQFF. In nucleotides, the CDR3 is TGTGCCAGCAGCGTCGGGCGGACTATCGGTGGAAATGAGCAGTTCTTC.

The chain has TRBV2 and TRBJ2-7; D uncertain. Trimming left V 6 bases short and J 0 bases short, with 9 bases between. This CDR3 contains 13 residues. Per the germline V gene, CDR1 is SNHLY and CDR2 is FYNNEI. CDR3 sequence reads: CASSMLSSYEQYF. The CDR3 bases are TGTGCCAGCAGCATGCTAAGCTCCTACGAGCAGTACTTC.

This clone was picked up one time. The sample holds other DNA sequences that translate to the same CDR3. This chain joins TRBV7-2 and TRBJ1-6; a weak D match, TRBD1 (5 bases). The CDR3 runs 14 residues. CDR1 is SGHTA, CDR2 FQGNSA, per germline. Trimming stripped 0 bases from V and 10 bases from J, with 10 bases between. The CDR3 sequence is CASSLAGGGSPLHF. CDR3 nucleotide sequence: TGTGCCAGCAGCTTAGCTGGGGGGGGATCACCCCTCCACTTT.

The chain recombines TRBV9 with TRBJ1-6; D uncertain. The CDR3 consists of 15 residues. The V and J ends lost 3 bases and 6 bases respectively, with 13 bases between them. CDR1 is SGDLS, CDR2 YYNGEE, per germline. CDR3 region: CASSAGPAGNSPLHF. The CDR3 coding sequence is TGTGCCAGCAGCGCCGGCCCGGCGGGTAATTCACCCCTCCACTTT.

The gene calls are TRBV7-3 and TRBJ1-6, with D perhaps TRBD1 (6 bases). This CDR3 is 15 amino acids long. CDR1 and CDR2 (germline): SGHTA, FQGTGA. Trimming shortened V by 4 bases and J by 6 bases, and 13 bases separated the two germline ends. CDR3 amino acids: CASSSTTGPNSPLHF. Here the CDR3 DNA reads TGTGCCAGCAGCTCTACGACAGGCCCTAATTCACCCCTCCACTTT.

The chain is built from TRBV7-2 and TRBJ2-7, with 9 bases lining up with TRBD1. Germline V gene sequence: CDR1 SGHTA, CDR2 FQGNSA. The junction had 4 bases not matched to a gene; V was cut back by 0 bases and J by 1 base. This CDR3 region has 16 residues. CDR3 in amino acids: CASSLAGTGTSYEQYF. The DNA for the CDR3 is TGTGCCAGCAGCTTAGCGGGGACAGGGACTTCCTACGAGCAGTACTTC.

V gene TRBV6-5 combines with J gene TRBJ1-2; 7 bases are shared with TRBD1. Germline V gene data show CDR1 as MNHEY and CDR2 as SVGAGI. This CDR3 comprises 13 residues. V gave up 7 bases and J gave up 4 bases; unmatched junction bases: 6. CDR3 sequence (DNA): TGTGCCAGCACCATGGACAGGACCTATGGCTACACCTTC. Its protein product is CASTMDRTYGYTF.

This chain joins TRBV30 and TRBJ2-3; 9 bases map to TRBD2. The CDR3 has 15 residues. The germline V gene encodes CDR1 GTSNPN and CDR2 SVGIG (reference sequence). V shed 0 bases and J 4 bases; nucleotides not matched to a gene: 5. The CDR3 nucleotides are TGTGCCTGGAGTGTGGGCGGGGGGGTTCCAGATACGCAGTATTTT. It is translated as CAWSVGGGVPDTQYF.

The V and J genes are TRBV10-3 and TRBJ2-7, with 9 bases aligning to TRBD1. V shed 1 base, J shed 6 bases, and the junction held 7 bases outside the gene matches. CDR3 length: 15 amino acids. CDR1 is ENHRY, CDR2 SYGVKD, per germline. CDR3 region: CAISEYLTGQGEQYF. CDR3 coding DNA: TGTGCCATCAGTGAGTATTTAACGGGACAGGGCGAGCAGTACTTC.

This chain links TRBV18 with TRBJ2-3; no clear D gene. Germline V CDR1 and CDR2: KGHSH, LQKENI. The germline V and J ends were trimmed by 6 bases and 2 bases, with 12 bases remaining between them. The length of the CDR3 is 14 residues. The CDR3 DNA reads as TGTGCCAGCTCCACCCGATCTAACACAGATACGCAGTATTTT. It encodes CASSTRSNTDTQYF.

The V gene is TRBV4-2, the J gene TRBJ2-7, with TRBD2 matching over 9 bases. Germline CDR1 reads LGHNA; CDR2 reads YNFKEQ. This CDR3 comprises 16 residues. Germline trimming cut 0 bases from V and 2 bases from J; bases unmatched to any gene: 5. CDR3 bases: TGTGCCAGCAGCCAAGAGTTACTAGCGGGCCCCTACGAGCAGTACTTC. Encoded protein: CASSQELLAGPYEQYF.

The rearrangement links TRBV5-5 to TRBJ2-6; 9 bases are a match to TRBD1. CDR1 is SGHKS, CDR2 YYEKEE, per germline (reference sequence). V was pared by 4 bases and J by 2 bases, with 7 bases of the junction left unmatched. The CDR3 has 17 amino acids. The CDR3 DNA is TGTGCCAGCAGCGGGGGACAGGGTCGGGCTGGGGCCAACGTCCTGACTTTC. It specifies CASSGGQGRAGANVLTF. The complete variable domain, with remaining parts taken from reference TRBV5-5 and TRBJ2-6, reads DAGVTQSPTHLIKTRGQQVTLRCSPISGHKSVSWYQQVLGQGPQFIFQYYEKEERGRGNFPDRFSARQFPNYSSELNVNALLLGDSALYLCASSGGQGRAGANVLTFGAGSRLTVL.

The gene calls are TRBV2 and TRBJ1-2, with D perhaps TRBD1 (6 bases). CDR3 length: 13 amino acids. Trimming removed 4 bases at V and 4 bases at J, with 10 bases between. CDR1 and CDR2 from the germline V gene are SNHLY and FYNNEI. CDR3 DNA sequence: TGTGCCAGCAGTGCCCAGGGGCTCTATGGCTACACCTTC. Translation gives CASSAQGLYGYTF. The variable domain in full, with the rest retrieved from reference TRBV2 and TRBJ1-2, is EPEVTQTPSHQVTQMGQEVILRCVPISNHLYFYWYRQILGQKVEFLVSFYNNEISEKSEIFDDQFSVERPDGSNFTLKIRSTKLEDSAMYFCASSAQGLYGYTFGSGTRLTVV.

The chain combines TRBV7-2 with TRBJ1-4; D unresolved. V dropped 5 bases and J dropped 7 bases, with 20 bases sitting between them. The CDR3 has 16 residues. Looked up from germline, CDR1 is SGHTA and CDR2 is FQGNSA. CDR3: CASSDLFRGRGEKLFF. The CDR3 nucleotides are TGTGCCAGCAGCGATCTCTTTCGCGGGCGCGGTGAAAAACTGTTTTTT.

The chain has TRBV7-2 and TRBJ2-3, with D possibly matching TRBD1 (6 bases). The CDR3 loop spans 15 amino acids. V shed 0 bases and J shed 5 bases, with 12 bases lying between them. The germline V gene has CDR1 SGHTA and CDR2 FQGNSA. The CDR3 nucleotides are TGTGCCAGCAGCTTAGCTGGGGGCGGCGAAGATACGCAGTATTTT. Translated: CASSLAGGGEDTQYF.

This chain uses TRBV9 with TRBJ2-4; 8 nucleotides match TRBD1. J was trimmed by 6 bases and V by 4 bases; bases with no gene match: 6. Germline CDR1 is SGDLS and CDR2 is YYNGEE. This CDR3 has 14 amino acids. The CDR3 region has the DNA TGTGCCAGCAGCCCTCGACAGGGGAGAAACATTCAGTACTTC. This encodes CASSPRQGRNIQYF.

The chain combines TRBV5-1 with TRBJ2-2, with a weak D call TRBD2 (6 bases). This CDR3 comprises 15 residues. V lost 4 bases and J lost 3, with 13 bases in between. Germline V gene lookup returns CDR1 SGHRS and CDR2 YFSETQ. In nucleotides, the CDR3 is TGCGCCAGCAGCGACCGGGACTTGGACACCGGGGAGCTGTTTTTT. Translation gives CASSDRDLDTGELFF.